This T cell receptor beta chain was observed in a study of blood T cells in healthy people across ages. A few counts support this clonotype. The CDR3 consists of 13 residues. V lost 4 bases and J lost 7; bases outside the gene matches: 3. Germline V gene sequence: CDR1 SGHDT, CDR2 YYEEEE. Using a J-beta primer mix together with a sample-barcoded 5' primer, a second PCR was run for roughly 6 to 11 cycles. Tags on each cDNA molecule came from a template-switch adaptor with 12 random nucleotides. Via MiXCR, TCRdb re-called the 5' RACE reads, giving one row per CDR3 protein. The sample includes roughly 2 million distinct CDR3 sequences, roughly 49% of them seen just once. There were healthy Caucasian individuals from Russia, aged roughly 6 to 100, serving as donors. Each donor had approximately 10 milliliters of peripheral blood drawn.

The sample taken for sequencing was blood. The receptor was isolated from a woman aged 40 to 55 in good health. The chain recombines TRBV5-6 with TRBJ1-2; 11 bases line up with TRBD1. The CDR3 spells CASSHGTGGGYTF. The DNA of the CDR3 is TGTGCCAGCAGCCACGGGACAGGGGGTGGCTACACCTTC.